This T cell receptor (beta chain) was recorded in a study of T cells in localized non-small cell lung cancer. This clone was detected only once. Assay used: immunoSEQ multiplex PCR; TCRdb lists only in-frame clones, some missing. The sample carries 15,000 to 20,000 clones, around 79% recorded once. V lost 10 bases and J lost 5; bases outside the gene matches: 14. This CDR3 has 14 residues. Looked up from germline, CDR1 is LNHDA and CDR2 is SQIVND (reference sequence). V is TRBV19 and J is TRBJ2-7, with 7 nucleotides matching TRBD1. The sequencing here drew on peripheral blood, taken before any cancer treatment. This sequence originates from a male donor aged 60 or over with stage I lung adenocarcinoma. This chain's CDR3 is CATTRDRGSHEQYF. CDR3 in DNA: TGTGCCACCACCCGGGACAGAGGGTCCCACGAGCAGTACTTC.